These 26 T cell receptor beta chains were sequenced from one sample in a study of T cell changes during pregnancy in multiple sclerosis. This table comes from immunoSEQ multiplex PCR, and its TCRdb copy is limited to in-frame clones, with some not included. The sample yields fewer than 150,000 clones, about 95% seen once. Sequences were derived from peripheral blood, sampled after pregnancy. Receptors originate from a female donor with multiple sclerosis, enrolled in a pregnancy study.

The V and J genes are TRBV6-5 and TRBJ1-1; D unresolved. CDR1 is MNHEY, CDR2 SVGAGI, per germline. V was trimmed by 0 bases and J by 7 bases, leaving 9 bases between them. The CDR3 spans 13 residues. The chain's CDR3 is CASSYSGSGEAFF. CDR3 DNA sequence: TGTGCCAGCAGTTACTCAGGGAGCGGTGAAGCTTTCTTT.

The chain carries TRBV6-5 and TRBJ2-7; TRBD2 aligns across 7 bases. CDR3 size: 13 residues. V trimming: 8 bases; J trimming: 3 bases; junction bases outside the gene matches: 7. CDR1 is MNHEY and CDR2 is SVGAGI in the germline V gene. DNA for the CDR3: TGTGCCAGCGGGCGGGGGTCTAACTACGAGCAGTACTTC. This codes for CASGRGSNYEQYF.

The chain has TRBV2 and TRBJ2-1, with TRBD2 identical over 11 bases. Germline loops: CDR1 SNHLY, CDR2 FYNNEI. J was trimmed by 6 bases and V by 6 bases; bases with no gene match: 7. The CDR3 is 15 amino acids. CDR3 amino acids: CASRYGTSGLNEQFF. The CDR3 DNA follows: TGTGCCAGCAGATACGGGACTAGCGGCCTCAATGAGCAGTTCTTC.

DNA of the CDR3: TGTGCCAGTAGCGGACAGGGGAACACTGAAGCTTTCTTT. Protein sequence: CASSGQGNTEAFF. The rearrangement joins TRBV19 to TRBJ1-1; 8 positions match TRBD1. The CDR3 covers 13 residues. The V segment lost 6 bases and the J segment 1 base; nucleotides outside the gene matches: 1. Germline assignment: CDR1 LNHDA and CDR2 SQIVND (reference sequence). Full variable domain (outside the CDR3, taken from reference TRBV19 and TRBJ1-1): DGGITQSPKYLFRKEGQNVTLSCEQNLNHDAMYWYRQDPGQGLRLIYYSQIVNDFQKGDIAEGYSVSREKKESFPLTVTSAQKNPTAFYLCASSGQGNTEAFFGQGTRLTVV.

The chain couples TRBV7-9 to TRBJ2-3, with 8 positions matching TRBD2. V trimming: 5 bases; J trimming: 5 bases; junction bases outside the gene matches: 15. Germline-derived CDR1 and CDR2 are SEHNR and FQNEAQ (reference sequence). CDR3 length: 17 amino acids. CDR3 loop: CASSLRLSSGSQDTQYF. CDR3 coding DNA: TGTGCCAGCAGCCTCCGACTATCCAGCGGGAGCCAAGATACGCAGTATTTT.

This chain links TRBV7-9 with TRBJ2-5; maybe TRBD2 (6 bases). Germline V gene sequence: CDR1 SEHNR, CDR2 FQNEAQ (reference sequence). V shed 3 bases and J shed 3 bases, with 20 bases lying between them. The CDR3 has 17 amino acids. CDR3 sequence reads: CASSFLMEGLGEETQYF. The CDR3 bases are TGTGCCAGCAGCTTCTTGATGGAGGGACTCGGGGAAGAGACCCAGTACTTC.

The chain carries TRBV2 and TRBJ2-1; D is unresolved. Germline V gene lookup returns CDR1 SNHLY and CDR2 FYNNEI. Deletions cut 7 bases from V and 6 bases from J, with 16 bases between. The CDR3 consists of 14 residues. CDR3 bases: TGTGCCAGCATTACGGCTCCCCCTAGCAATGAGCAGTTCTTC. This translates into CASITAPPSNEQFF. Full variable domain (rest looked up from reference TRBV2 and TRBJ2-1): EPEVTQTPSHQVTQMGQEVILRCVPISNHLYFYWYRQILGQKVEFLVSFYNNEISEKSEIFDDQFSVERPDGSNFTLKIRSTKLEDSAMYFCASITAPPSNEQFFGPGTRLTVL.

This chain links TRBV30 with TRBJ2-7; possibly TRBD1 for D (6 bases). V was trimmed by 4 bases and J by 3 bases, leaving 16 bases between them. CDR3 length equals 14 residues. Germline assignment: CDR1 GTSNPN and CDR2 SVGIG (reference sequence). The CDR3 bases are TGTGCCTGGAACCGGGACACAATTTACTACGAGCAGTACTTC. Protein: CAWNRDTIYYEQYF. The entire variable domain, with the rest obtained from reference TRBV30 and TRBJ2-7, is as follows: SQTIHQWPATLVQPVGSPLSLECTVEGTSNPNLYWYRQAAGRGLQLLFYSVGIGQISSEVPQNLSASRPQDRQFILSSKKLLLSDSGFYLCAWNRDTIYYEQYFGPGTRLTVT.

The rearrangement joins TRBV7-2 to TRBJ2-3, with D possibly TRBD2 on 5 matching bases. Germline V CDR1 and CDR2: SGHTA, FQGNSA. The CDR3 is 13 residues long. The V gene lost 7 bases and the J gene lost 5 bases, with 13 bases spanning the gap. The CDR3 sequence is CASNLSGRDTQYF. The CDR3 coding sequence is TGTGCCAGCAACCTTTCTGGGAGAGATACGCAGTATTTT.

This rearrangement joins TRBV30 to TRBJ1-1; 7 bases line up with TRBD1. CDR3 length: 14 amino acids. V lost 2 bases and J lost 4; bases outside the gene matches: 7. Per the germline V gene, CDR1 is GTSNPN and CDR2 is SVGIG (reference sequence). This CDR3 is CAWSQTGSPTEAFF. The CDR3 nucleotides are TGTGCCTGGAGTCAGACAGGGAGCCCCACTGAAGCTTTCTTT.

CDR3 in DNA: TGTGCCAGCAGTGTTGAAGCGGGAGGATATTATGAGCAGTTCTTC. Amino acid sequence: CASSVEAGGYYEQFF. This chain links TRBV6-4 with TRBJ2-1; 9 bases are shared with TRBD2. The junction had 9 bases not matched to a gene; V was cut back by 4 bases and J by 8 bases. The CDR3 is 15 residues long. CDR1 and CDR2 from the germline V gene are MRHNA and SNTAGT.

The V call is TRBV6-1, the J call TRBJ2-7, with 10 positions matching TRBD2. The J segment lost 3 bases and the V segment lost 4 bases, leaving 3 bases of the junction unmatched. The CDR3 is made up of 14 amino acids. CDR1 is MNHNS and CDR2 is SASEGT in the germline V gene. The CDR3 protein is CASSARLAGYEQYF. The CDR3 bases are TGTGCCAGCAGTGCAAGACTAGCGGGCTACGAGCAGTACTTC.

The V call is TRBV28, the J call TRBJ1-5; 9 bases line up with TRBD1. The junction had 4 bases not matched to a gene; V was cut back by 0 bases and J by 4 bases. The CDR3 runs to 16 residues. Per germline, CDR1 MDHEN and CDR2 SYDVKM. The CDR3 bases are TGTGCCAGCAGTTTATGGGTTGGGACAGGGAATCAGCCCCAGCATTTT. It codes for CASSLWVGTGNQPQHF.

The gene calls are TRBV4-1 and TRBJ1-5; D call uncertain. The CDR3 is 15 amino acids. The germline CDR1 and CDR2 sequences are MGHRA and YSYEKL. The V end was cut by 0 bases, the J end by 4 bases, with 10 bases between. The CDR3 reads CASSQDHGVNQPQHF. CDR3 nucleotides: TGCGCCAGCAGCCAAGATCACGGGGTAAATCAGCCCCAGCATTTT.

The chain links TRBV7-9 to TRBJ2-3; TRBD2 aligns across 13 bases. The CDR3 is 16 residues long. Germline trimming cut 5 bases from V and 8 bases from J; bases unmatched to any gene: 10. Looked up from germline, CDR1 is SEHNR and CDR2 is FQNEAQ (reference sequence). CDR3 bases: TGTGCCAGCAGCGGGACTAGCGGGAAGGAGGGTGGTACGCAGTATTTT. Residues: CASSGTSGKEGGTQYF.

As regards this clone: Compared with germline, one end of the junction differs, possibly owing to a read error. The rearrangement links TRBV7-7 to TRBJ2-2; TRBD2 aligns across 9 bases. The CDR3 contains 17 residues. Germline V gene data show CDR1 as SSHAT and CDR2 as FNYEAQ (reference sequence). Here the CDR3 reads CASSLELAGTNTGELFF. As DNA, the CDR3 is TGTGCTAGCAGCTTAGAGCTAGCGGGGACGAACACCGGGGAGCTGTTTTTT. Filled out from reference TRBV7-7 and TRBJ2-2, the complete variable domain reads GAGVSQSPRYKVTKRGQDVTLRCDPISSHATLYWYQQALGQGPEFLTYFNYEAQPDKSGLPSDRFSAERPEGSISTLTIQRTEQRDSAMYRCASSLELAGTNTGELFFGEGSRLTVL.

This chain connects TRBV25-1 to TRBJ2-5, with TRBD1 identical over 9 bases. This CDR3 spans 13 amino acids. J was trimmed by 4 bases and V by 7 bases; bases with no gene match: 4. The germline V gene has CDR1 MGHDK and CDR2 SYGVNS. The DNA for the CDR3 is TGTGCCAGCAAGGACAGGGGTGGAGAGACCCAGTACTTC. This encodes CASKDRGGETQYF.

The rearrangement uses TRBV28 and TRBJ2-2; a weak D match, TRBD2 (5 bases). CDR1 and CDR2 (germline): MDHEN, SYDVKM. This CDR3 region has 14 residues. Trimming left V 3 bases short and J 5 bases short, with 10 bases between. The CDR3 here is CASSFTTGTGELFF. CDR3 in DNA: TGTGCCAGCAGTTTTACGACGGGGACCGGGGAGCTGTTTTTT.

The chain joins TRBV25-1 to TRBJ2-1; 14 bases line up with TRBD2. Germline values: CDR1 MGHDK, CDR2 SYGVNS. CDR3 length: 16 residues. V shed 2 bases, J shed 5 bases, and the junction held 2 bases outside the gene matches. The chain's CDR3 is CASSEGGLAGDNEQFF. In DNA, the CDR3 is TGTGCCAGCAGTGAAGGGGGACTAGCGGGAGACAATGAGCAGTTCTTC.

The chain has TRBV4-2 and TRBJ2-3; 10 nucleotides line up with TRBD2. The V and J ends lost 1 base and 5 bases, in that order; junction bases with no gene match: 6. The CDR3 totals 16 residues. The germline CDR1 and CDR2 sequences are LGHNA and YNFKEQ. CDR3 region: CASSQAALAGQDTQYF. The CDR3 nucleotides are TGTGCCAGCAGCCAAGCAGCACTAGCGGGACAAGATACGCAGTATTTT.

The chain links TRBV5-6 to TRBJ2-7; D gene unclear. The CDR3 loop spans 13 amino acids. Germline V gene sequence: CDR1 SGHDT, CDR2 YYEEEE. V shed 2 bases and J shed 0 bases, with 6 bases lying between them. The CDR3 nucleotides are TGTGCCAGCAGCTTTACAGTCTCCTACGAGCAGTACTTC. Protein: CASSFTVSYEQYF.

J is TRBJ2-1 and V is TRBV5-1; 12 bases align to TRBD2. The CDR3 extends over 15 amino acids. Germline CDR1 is SGHRS and CDR2 is YFSETQ. The J segment lost 10 bases and the V segment lost 1 base, leaving 6 bases of the junction unmatched. Written as DNA, the CDR3 is TGCGCCAGCAGCTTGAGACTAGCGGGAGAGCGAGAGCAGTTCTTC. This gives the protein CASSLRLAGEREQFF.

V usage is TRBV6-6 and J usage is TRBJ2-1, with 8 bases identical to TRBD2. The CDR3 is 16 residues long. V dropped 3 bases and J dropped 3; count of bases not matched to a gene: 7. From germline, CDR1 is MNHNY and CDR2 SVGAGI (reference sequence). CDR3 sequence: CASSYSGTSYYNEQFF. CDR3 sequence (DNA): TGTGCCAGCAGTTATAGCGGGACTAGTTACTACAATGAGCAGTTCTTC.

The chain is built from TRBV19 and TRBJ1-2; 8 nucleotides align to TRBD1. Germline lookup yields CDR1 LNHDA and CDR2 SQIVND (reference sequence). The trim removed 9 bases at V and 9 bases at J, leaving 21 bases unmatched. This CDR3 is 16 amino acids long. The CDR3 reads CASERQGTWVGSSYTF. The CDR3 bases are TGTGCCAGCGAACGACAGGGGACTTGGGTCGGAAGTAGCTACACCTTC.

The V call is TRBV15, the J call TRBJ1-1; 7 positions match TRBD1. Trimming at V came to 3 bases and at J to 2 bases, leaving 12 bases not matched to a gene. The CDR3 has 17 amino acids. Germline V gene sequence: CDR1 LNHNV, CDR2 YYDKDF (reference sequence). CDR3 loop: CATSSALQGKGNTEAFF. In nucleotides, the CDR3 is TGTGCCACCAGCAGTGCCCTACAGGGGAAAGGAAACACTGAAGCTTTCTTT.

CDR3: CASSRVGETQYF. Written as DNA, the CDR3 is TGTGCCAGCAGCCGTGTTGGCGAGACCCAGTACTTC. The genes are TRBV2 and TRBJ2-5; D unclear. Trimming cost V 6 bases and J 5 bases, with 10 bases left between them. This CDR3 spans 12 amino acids. Germline V gene lookup returns CDR1 SNHLY and CDR2 FYNNEI.